The source of this T cell receptor (beta chain) is a study of T cell clonality in common variable immunodeficiency. The repertoire was sequenced with immunoSEQ multiplex PCR; TCRdb's copy has only in-frame clones and lacks some. The sample presents 50,000 to 65,000 clones, none singletons. This clone was seen at least ten times. The specimen was peripheral blood mononuclear cells. The TCR sequence derives from a person aged 18 to 69 in good health.

CDR3 DNA, as far as it was read: TGTGCCAGCAGACAAGGACAGGGTGTCGTCGAG. As protein: CASRQGQGVVE. The full CDR3 protein is CASRQGQGVVEQYF. The rearrangement uses TRBV12-3 or TRBV12-4 and TRBJ2-7, with 8 bases fitting TRBD1. The read gets to within 3 residues of the CDR3 end, and the germline J gene fills in the rest. This CDR3 contains 14 residues. The V and J ends lost 6 bases and 6 bases, in that order; junction bases with no gene match: 10.